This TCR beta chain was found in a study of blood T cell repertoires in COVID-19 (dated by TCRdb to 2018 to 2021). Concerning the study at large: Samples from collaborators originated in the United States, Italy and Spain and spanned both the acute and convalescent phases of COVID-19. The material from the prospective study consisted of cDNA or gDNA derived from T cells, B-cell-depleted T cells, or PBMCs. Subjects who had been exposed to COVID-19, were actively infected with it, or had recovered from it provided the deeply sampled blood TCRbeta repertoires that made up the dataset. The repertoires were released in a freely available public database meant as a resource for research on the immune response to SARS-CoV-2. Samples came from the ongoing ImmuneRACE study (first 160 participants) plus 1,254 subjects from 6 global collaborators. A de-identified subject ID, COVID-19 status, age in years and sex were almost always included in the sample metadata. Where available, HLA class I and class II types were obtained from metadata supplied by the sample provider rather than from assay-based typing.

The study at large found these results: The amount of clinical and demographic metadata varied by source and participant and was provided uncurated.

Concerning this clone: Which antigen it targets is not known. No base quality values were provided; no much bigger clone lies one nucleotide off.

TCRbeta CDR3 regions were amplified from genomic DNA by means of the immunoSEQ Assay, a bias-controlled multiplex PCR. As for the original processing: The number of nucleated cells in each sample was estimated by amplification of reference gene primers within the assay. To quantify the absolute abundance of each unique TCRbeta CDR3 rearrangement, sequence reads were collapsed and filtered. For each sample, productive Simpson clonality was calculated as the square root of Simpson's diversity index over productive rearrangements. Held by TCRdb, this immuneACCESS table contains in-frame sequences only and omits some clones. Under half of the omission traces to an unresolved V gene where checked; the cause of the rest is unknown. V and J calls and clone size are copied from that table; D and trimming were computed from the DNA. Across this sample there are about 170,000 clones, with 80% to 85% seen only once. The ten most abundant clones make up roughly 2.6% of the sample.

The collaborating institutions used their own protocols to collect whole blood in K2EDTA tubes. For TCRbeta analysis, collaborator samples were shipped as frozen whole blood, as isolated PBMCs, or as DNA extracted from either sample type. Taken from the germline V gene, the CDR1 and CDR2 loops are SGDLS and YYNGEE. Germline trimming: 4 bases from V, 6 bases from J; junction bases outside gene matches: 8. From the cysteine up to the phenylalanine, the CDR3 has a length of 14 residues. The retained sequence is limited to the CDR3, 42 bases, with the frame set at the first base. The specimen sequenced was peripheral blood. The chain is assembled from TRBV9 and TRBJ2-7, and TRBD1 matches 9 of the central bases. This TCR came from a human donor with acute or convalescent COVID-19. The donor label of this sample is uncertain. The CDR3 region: CASSLLGQGGEQYF. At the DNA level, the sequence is TGTGCCAGCAGCCTATTGGGACAGGGAGGCGAGCAGTACTTC.